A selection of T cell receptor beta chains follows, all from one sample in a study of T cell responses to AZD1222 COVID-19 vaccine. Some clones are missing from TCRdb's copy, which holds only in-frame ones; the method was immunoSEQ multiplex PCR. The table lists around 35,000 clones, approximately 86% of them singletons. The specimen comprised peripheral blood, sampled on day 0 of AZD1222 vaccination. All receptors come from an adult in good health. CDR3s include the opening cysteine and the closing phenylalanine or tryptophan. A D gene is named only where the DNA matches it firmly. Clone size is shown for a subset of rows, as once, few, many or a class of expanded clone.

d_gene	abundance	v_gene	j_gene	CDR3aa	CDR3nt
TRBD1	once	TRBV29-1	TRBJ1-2	CSVRQGANGYTF	TGCAGCGTTAGACAGGGGGCGAATGGCTACACCTTC
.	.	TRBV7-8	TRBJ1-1	CASSLFGKANTEAFF	TGTGCCAGCAGCTTATTCGGGAAAGCCAACACTGAAGCTTTCTTT
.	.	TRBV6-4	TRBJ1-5	CASSGGRGNQPQHF	TGTGCCAGCAGTGGGGGGCGCGGCAATCAGCCCCAGCATTTT
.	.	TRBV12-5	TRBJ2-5	CASGADSQETQYF	TGTGCTAGTGGTGCGGACAGCCAAGAGACCCAGTACTTC
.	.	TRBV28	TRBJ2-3	CASSLGGDRQYF	TGTGCCAGCAGTTTAGGGGGAGATAGGCAGTATTTT
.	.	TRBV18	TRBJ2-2	CASSTDTGELFF	TGTGCCAGCTCAACAGACACCGGGGAGCTGTTTTTT
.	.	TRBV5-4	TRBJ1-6	CASSSGAPGTDNSPLHF	TGTGCCAGCAGCTCGGGGGCGCCGGGGACGGACAATTCACCCCTCCACTTT
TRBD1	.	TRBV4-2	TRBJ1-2	CASSPGQLYGYTF	TGTGCCAGCAGCCCGGGACAGCTCTATGGCTACACCTTC
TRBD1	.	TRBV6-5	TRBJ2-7	CASRRQGVNEQYF	TGTGCCAGCAGGAGGCAGGGGGTGAACGAGCAGTACTTC
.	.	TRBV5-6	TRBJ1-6	CASSHRGSSYNSPLHF	TGTGCCAGCAGTCATAGAGGGAGCTCCTATAATTCACCCCTCCACTTT
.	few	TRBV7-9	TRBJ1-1	CASSLVVGGTEAFF	TGTGCCAGCAGCTTAGTAGTGGGCGGTACTGAAGCTTTCTTT
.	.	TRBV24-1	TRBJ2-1	CATSDLQGPRGQFF	TGTGCCACCAGTGATTTGCAAGGGCCCCGGGGGCAGTTCTTC
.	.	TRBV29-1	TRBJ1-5	CSVRDKANQPQHF	TGCAGCGTCCGGGACAAGGCCAATCAGCCCCAGCATTTT
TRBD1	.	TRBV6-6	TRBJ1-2	CASSPGTGFYGYTF	TGTGCCAGCAGCCCCGGGACAGGTTTCTATGGCTACACCTTC
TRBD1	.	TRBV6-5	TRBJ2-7	CASTSMGQGPHEQYF	TGTGCCAGCACTTCTATGGGACAGGGGCCCCACGAGCAGTACTTC
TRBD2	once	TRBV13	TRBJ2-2	CASSLLRSGRSGELFF	TGTGCCAGCAGCCTCCTACGGAGCGGGAGAAGCGGGGAGCTGTTTTTT
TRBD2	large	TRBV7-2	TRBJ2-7	CASSLGAGVYEQYF	TGTGCCAGCAGCTTGGGTGCGGGGGTTTACGAGCAGTACTTC
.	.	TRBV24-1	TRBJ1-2	CATSVDRNYGYTF	TGTGCCACCAGCGTCGACAGGAACTATGGCTACACCTTC
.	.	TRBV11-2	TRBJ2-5	CASSLPAGGQETQYF	TGTGCCAGCAGCTTACCGGCAGGGGGGCAAGAGACCCAGTACTTC
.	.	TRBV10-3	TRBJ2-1	CAISEGPQGRDEQFF	TGTGCCATCAGTGAGGGGCCCCAAGGCCGGGATGAGCAGTTCTTC
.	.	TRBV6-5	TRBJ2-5	CASSGSGNRRETQYF	TGTGCCAGCTCCGGGTCGGGAAATAGGCGAGAGACCCAGTACTTC
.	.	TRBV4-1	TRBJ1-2	CASSPEGSSYGYTF	TGCGCCAGCAGCCCGGAGGGCTCTAGCTATGGCTACACCTTC
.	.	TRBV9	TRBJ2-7	CASSPISGSGSSYEQYF	TGTGCCAGCAGCCCCATTTCGGGGTCGGGGAGCTCCTACGAGCAGTACTTC
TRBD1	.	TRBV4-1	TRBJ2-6	CASSQDKGQGSSGANVLTF	TGCGCCAGCAGCCAAGATAAGGGACAGGGGAGCTCTGGGGCCAACGTCCTGACTTTC